These 4 T cell receptor beta chains were all obtained from the same sample, sequenced in a study of cytomegalovirus exposure and HLA in healthy donors (dated by TCRdb to the late 2010s). The library was made by the immunoSEQ multiplex PCR assay. For the multiplex PCR, a mixture combining 60 forward primers for TCR Vbeta segments and 13 reverse primers for TCR Jbeta segments was used. The source is immuneACCESS, and TCRdb retained only in-frame sequences with V and J called. Part of the clones is not carried over; for the studies checked, unresolved V genes explain less than half of this, and the remainder is unexplained. The sample has over 55,000 clones on record. The ten largest make up approximately 15% of the sample. The sample consisted of PBMCs. The source of these receptors is a boy aged 10-17 years in good health and CMV-seronegative.

This chain links TRBV27 with TRBJ1-2; 7 positions agree with TRBD1. Looked up from germline, CDR1 is MNHEY and CDR2 is SMNVEV (reference sequence). The CDR3 spans 15 residues. J was trimmed by 1 base and V by 5 bases; bases with no gene match: 7. CDR3 bases: TGTGCCAGCAGTCCTTACAGGGGATTTAACTATGGCTACACCTTC. As protein: CASSPYRGFNYGYTF.

The rearrangement uses TRBV30 and TRBJ2-3; D is perhaps TRBD2 (6 bases). Per the germline V gene, CDR1 is GTSNPN and CDR2 is SVGIG (reference sequence). V was trimmed by 3 bases and J by 0 bases, leaving 19 bases between them. The CDR3 runs 17 residues. The CDR3 is CAWRVTWRGVSTDTQYF. CDR3 sequence (DNA): TGTGCCTGGAGGGTTACCTGGCGGGGAGTCAGCACAGATACGCAGTATTTT.

This chain links TRBV6-5 with TRBJ2-5, with a possible D match to TRBD1 (6 bases). Germline V gene lookup returns CDR1 MNHEY and CDR2 SVGAGI. This CDR3 contains 15 residues. Trimming took 2 bases from V and 2 from J, leaving 12 bases between them. CDR3 amino acids: CASSYRQAFQETQYF. The CDR3 nucleotides read TGTGCCAGCAGTTACCGACAGGCCTTTCAAGAGACCCAGTACTTC.

Comment on this clone: Germline and junction disagree at one end, which may indicate a read error. The J gene is TRBJ2-3, the V gene TRBV30; 9 bases fit TRBD2. Germline assignment: CDR1 GTSNPN and CDR2 SVGIG (reference sequence). The CDR3 sequence is 15 residues long. In nucleotides, the CDR3 is TGTGCCGGGAGCGTGGGACTAGCTGGTGCCGATACGCAGTATTTT. Translating gives CAGSVGLAGADTQYF. Full variable domain (rest looked up from reference TRBV30 and TRBJ2-3): SQTIHQWPATLVQPVGSPLSLECTVEGTSNPNLYWYRQAAGRGLQLLFYSVGIGQISSEVPQNLSASRPQDRQFILSSKKLLLSDSGFYLCAGSVGLAGADTQYFGPGTRLTVL.